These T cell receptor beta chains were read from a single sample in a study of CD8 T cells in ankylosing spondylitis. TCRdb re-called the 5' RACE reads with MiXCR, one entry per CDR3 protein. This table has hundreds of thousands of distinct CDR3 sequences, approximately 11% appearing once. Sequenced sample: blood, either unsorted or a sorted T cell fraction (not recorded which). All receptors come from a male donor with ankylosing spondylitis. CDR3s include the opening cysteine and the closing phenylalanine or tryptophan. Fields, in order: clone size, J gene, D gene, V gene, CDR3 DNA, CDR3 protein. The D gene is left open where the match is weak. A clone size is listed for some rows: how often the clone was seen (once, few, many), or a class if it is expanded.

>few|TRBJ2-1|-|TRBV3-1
TGTGCCAGCAGCCAAGGTTTGAGACGGGAGCAGTTCTTC
CASSQGLRREQFF
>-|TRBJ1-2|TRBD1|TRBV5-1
TGCGCCAGCAGCTTGGGTGGTGACAGGGCAGTCTATGGCTACACCTTC
CASSLGGDRAVYGYTF
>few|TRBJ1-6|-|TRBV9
TGTGCCAGCAGCGTAGGGCGAGGCGGGTATTCACCCCTCCACTTT
CASSVGRGGYSPLHF
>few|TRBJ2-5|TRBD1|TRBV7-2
TGTGCCAGCAGCTCCTGGGACAGGGGTTTCGGGACCCAGTACTTC
CASSSWDRGFGTQYF
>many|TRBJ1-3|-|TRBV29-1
TGCAGCGTCGGACATGGGGGGCTCGGACACACCATATATTTT
CSVGHGGLGHTIYF
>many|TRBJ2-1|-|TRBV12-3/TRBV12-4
TGTGCCAGCAGTTTATACGGAAGCTCCTACAATGAGCAGTTCTTC
CASSLYGSSYNEQFF
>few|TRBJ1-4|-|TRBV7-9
TGTGCCAGCAGCGTTGCAGGGGATGAAAAACTGTTTTTT
CASSVAGDEKLFF
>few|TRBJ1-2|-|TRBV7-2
TGTGCCAGCAGCTTGTGGGTCTTGGGGGGCTATGGCTACACCTTC
CASSLWVLGGYGYTF
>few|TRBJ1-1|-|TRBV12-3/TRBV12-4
TGTGCCAGCAGTCCCGCGGACGGCGCTGAAGCTTTCTTT
CASSPADGAEAFF
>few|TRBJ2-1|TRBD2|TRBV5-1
TGCGCCAGCAGCTTGGATGGTGTCCGGGAGGCGGAGCAGTTCTTC
CASSLDGVREAEQFF
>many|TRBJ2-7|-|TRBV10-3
TGTGCCATCAGCGGACAAGGACCGAGCTCCGAGCAGTACTTC
CAISGQGPSSEQYF
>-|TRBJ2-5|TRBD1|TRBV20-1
TGCAGTGCAGGGACAGTCGGGACCCAGTACTTC
CSAGTVGTQYF
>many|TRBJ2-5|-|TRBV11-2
TGTGCCAGCAGCTTCAATAAAGAGGAGACCCAGTACTTC
CASSFNKEETQYF
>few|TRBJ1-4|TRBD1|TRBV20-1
TGCAGTGCTTACAGGGGGCTTAATGAAAAACTGTTTTTT
CSAYRGLNEKLFF
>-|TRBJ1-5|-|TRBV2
TGTGCCAGCAGTCAAAATTCTCGTCATAGCAATCAGCCCCAGCATTTT
CASSQNSRHSNQPQHF
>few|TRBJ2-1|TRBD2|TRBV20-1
TGCAGTGCTCTTGGCGGGAGCGGTGTAAATGAGCAGTTCTTC
CSALGGSGVNEQFF
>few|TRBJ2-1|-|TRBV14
TGTGCCAGCAGCCAAGTTGGGGGGCCCGGGTACAATGAGCAGTTCTTC
CASSQVGGPGYNEQFF
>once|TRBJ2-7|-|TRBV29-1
TGCAGCGTTCCAAAAGGGGGACAACCGACCTCCGAGCAGTACTTC
CSVPKGGQPTSEQYF
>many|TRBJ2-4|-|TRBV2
TGTGCCAGCAGTGAGGAGGGGCGGGCCAAAAACATTCAGTACTTC
CASSEEGRAKNIQYF
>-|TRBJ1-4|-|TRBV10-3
TGTGCCATCAGTGAGACAGTCGATGAAAAACTGTTTTTT
CAISETVDEKLFF
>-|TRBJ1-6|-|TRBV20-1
TGCAGTGCTAGAGATCTCGGTAGCTCCTATAATTCACCCCTCCACTTT
CSARDLGSSYNSPLHF
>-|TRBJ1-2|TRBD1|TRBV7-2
TGTGCCAGCAGCCCTGACCCCGACAGGGGGCTTGGCTACACCTTC
CASSPDPDRGLGYTF
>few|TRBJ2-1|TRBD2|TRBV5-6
TGTGCCAGCAGCTTGGTTCCCTTCGGGAGGGCTTTCAATGAGCAGTTCTTC
CASSLVPFGRAFNEQFF
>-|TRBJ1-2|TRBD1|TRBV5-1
TGCGCCAGCAGCTTCACAGGGGACTCTAACTATGGCTACACCTTC
CASSFTGDSNYGYTF
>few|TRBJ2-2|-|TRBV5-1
TGCGCCAGCAGTAACGGGCAGACGAACACCGGGGAGCTGTTTTTT
CASSNGQTNTGELFF
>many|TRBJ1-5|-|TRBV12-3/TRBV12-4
TGTGCCAGCACCCGGGGACGTCCTATAGGGCCCCAGCATTTT
CASTRGRPIGPQHF
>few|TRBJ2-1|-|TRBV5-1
TGCGCCAGCAGCTCCCGGACCGACAATGAGCAGTTCTTC
CASSSRTDNEQFF
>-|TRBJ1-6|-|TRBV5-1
TGCGCCAGCAGCTTGTATCAAGATTCACCCCTCCACTTT
CASSLYQDSPLHF
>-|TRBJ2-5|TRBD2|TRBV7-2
TGTGCCAGCAGCTTAGCCCCCGCTCCGGGAGGAGGTGAGACCCAGTACTTC
CASSLAPAPGGGETQYF
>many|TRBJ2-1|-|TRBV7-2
TGTGCCAGCAGCTTACAGGGTATAGTGGACAATGAGCAGTTCTTC
CASSLQGIVDNEQFF
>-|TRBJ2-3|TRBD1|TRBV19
TGTGCCAGTAGTATCTGGACAGGCACGCAGTATTTT
CASSIWTGTQYF
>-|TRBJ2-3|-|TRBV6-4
TGTGCCAGCAGTGATGCCCACACAGATACGCAGTATTTT
CASSDAHTDTQYF
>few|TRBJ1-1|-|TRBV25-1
TGTGCCAGCAGTGTTGAAGAGGAGAACACTGAAGCTTTCTTT
CASSVEEENTEAFF
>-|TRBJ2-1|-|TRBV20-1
TGCAGTGCCCAGCGGCAGGTCAATGAGCAGTTCTTC
CSAQRQVNEQFF
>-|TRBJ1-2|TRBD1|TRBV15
TGTGCCACCAGCAGAGGTTTGGGACAGGATAACTATGGCTACACCTTC
CATSRGLGQDNYGYTF
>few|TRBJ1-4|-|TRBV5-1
TGCGCCAGCAGGGACGGTGAAAAACTGTTTTTT
CASRDGEKLFF
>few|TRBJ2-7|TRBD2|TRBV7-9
TGTGCCAGCAGCCATAGTGGGGGGGACGAGCAGTACTTC
CASSHSGGDEQYF
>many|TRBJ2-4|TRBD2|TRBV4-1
TGCGCCAGCAGCCGGGGACTAGCGGGAGTTCTAAACATTCAGTACTTC
CASSRGLAGVLNIQYF
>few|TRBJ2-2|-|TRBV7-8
TGTGCCAGCAGCTCATGGCGGACCGGGGAGCTGTTTTTT
CASSSWRTGELFF
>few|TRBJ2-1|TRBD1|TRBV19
TGTGCCAGTAGTATCCCTGGCAGGGGGAGCAATGAGCAGTTCTTC
CASSIPGRGSNEQFF
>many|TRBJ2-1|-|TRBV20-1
TGCAGTGCTAGAGATTCAGCCAGGGTCTACAATGAGCAGTTCTTC
CSARDSARVYNEQFF
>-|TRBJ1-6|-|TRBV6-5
TGTGCCAGCAGTTCCGTTGGTGCGCGAGACTCACCCCTCCACTTT
CASSSVGARDSPLHF
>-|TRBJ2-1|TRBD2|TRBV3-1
TGTGCCAGCAGCCAAGAAACTTCAGCGGGAGGATATAATGAGCAGTTCTTC
CASSQETSAGGYNEQFF
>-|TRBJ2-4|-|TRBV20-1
TGCAGTGCTAGAGAAAGTTTAGGCAGAAACATTCAGTACTTC
CSARESLGRNIQYF
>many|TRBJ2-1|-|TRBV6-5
TGTGCCAGCAGAAGACGCTATGAGCAGTTCTTC
CASRRRYEQFF
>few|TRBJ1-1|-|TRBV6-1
TGTGCCAGCAGTGACCCTCCAGGGGTGAACACTGAAGCTTTCTTT
CASSDPPGVNTEAFF
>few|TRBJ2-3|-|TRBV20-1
TGCAGTGCTCCGAGAGGCAAAGAAAACACAGATACGCAGTATTTT
CSAPRGKENTDTQYF
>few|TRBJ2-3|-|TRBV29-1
TGCAGCGTTGGCCGGAGGCTGAGCACAGATACGCAGTATTTT
CSVGRRLSTDTQYF
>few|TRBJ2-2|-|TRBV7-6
TGTGCCAGCAGCTTAGGTCCTAGCGTAAACACCGGGGAGCTGTTTTTT
CASSLGPSVNTGELFF